A single T cell receptor beta chain is shown here with its context. Which antigen it targets is not known. Nothing much larger sits one base from this clone, and base qualities are not available. This specimen comes from a study of blood T cell repertoires in COVID-19 (TCRdb year 2020). A note on the overall study: Collaborator samples came from the United States, Italy and Spain and covered acute and convalescent phases of COVID-19. The repertoires were made available in a free public database intended to serve as a resource for research on the immune response to SARS-CoV-2. Where HLA class I and class II types were available, the types were taken from metadata supplied by the sample provider, not from assay-based typing. The samples were drawn from the first 160 participants of the ongoing ImmuneRACE study and from over a thousand subjects provided by 6 global collaborators. The prospective study material was composed of cDNA or gDNA derived from T cells, B-cell-depleted T cells, or PBMCs. Sample metadata almost always included a de-identified subject ID, COVID-19 status, age in years and sex. The dataset comprised deeply sampled blood TCRbeta repertoires from subjects exposed to, actively infected with, or recovered from COVID-19.

V is shortened by 4 bases, J by 8 bases, and the region joining them spans 11 bases. The CDR3 holds 12 amino acids from the cysteine to the phenylalanine. The CDR3 DNA has 36 bases and is translated from base 1. The germline V gene (reference sequence) supplies CDR1 LNHDA and CDR2 SQIVND. The research as a whole found: How much clinical and demographic metadata was included differed by source and by participant, and the metadata was provided uncurated.

TCRbeta CDR3 regions were amplified from genomic DNA using the immunoSEQ Assay, a bias-controlled multiplex PCR. The authors processed their data as follows. Nucleated cell counts per sample were estimated from amplification of reference gene primers within the assay. To quantify the absolute abundance of each unique TCRbeta CDR3 rearrangement, sequence reads were collapsed and filtered. For each sample, productive Simpson clonality was calculated as the square root of Simpson's diversity index over productive rearrangements. The source is immuneACCESS, and TCRdb retained only in-frame sequences with V and J called. Part of the clones is not carried over; for the studies checked, unresolved V genes explain less than half of this, and the remainder is unexplained. The V and J calls and clone size were taken over from that table, and D and trimming were inferred from the DNA. The sample records roughly 230,000 clones, 70% to 90% of which are singletons. The biggest ten clones account for about 6.2% of the sample.

Enrolling through a virtual design, the prospective study's participants ranged in age from roughly 18 to 89 years and lived across approximately 25 United States geographic areas. Cohort assignment in the prospective study relied on participant-reported clinical history from a screening survey and a study questionnaire. Exposed participants had been in contact, within 2 weeks of entering the study, with a person who had a PCR-confirmed or clinician-diagnosed case of COVID-19. In the prospective study, whole blood, serum and a nasopharyngeal or oropharyngeal swab were collected from each participant by mobile phlebotomists. Prospective study participants could optionally give additional blood draws and questionnaires over a roughly 2-month period. Prospective study blood samples were shipped either frozen or at room temperature before DNA extraction.

This receptor was taken from a woman between 45 and 65 years old who had been exposed to COVID-19. Sequencing was done on a sample of PBMCs or T cells enriched from blood (not recorded which). This receptor chain uses TRBV19 and TRBJ1-2; tentative D gene TRBD1, with 5 bases matching. The nucleotide sequence is TGTGCCAGTAGTACTTCGGGGGGAGGCTACACCTTC. The translation is CASSTSGGGYTF.